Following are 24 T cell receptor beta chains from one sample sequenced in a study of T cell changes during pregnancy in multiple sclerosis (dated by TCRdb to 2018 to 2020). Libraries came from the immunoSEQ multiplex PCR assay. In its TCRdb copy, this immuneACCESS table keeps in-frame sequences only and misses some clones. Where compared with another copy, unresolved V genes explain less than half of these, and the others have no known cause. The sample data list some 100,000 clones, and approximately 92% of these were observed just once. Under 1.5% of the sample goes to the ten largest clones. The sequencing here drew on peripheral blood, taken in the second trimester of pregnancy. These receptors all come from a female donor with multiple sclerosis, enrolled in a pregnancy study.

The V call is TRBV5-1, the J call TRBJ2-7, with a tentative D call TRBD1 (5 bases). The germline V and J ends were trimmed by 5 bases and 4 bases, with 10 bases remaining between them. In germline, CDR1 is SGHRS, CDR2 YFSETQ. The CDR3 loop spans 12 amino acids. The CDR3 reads CASRLDSYEQYF. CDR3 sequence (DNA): TGCGCCAGCAGACTCGACAGTTACGAGCAGTACTTC.

The CDR3 sequence is CASSSITGKQETQYF. DNA for the CDR3: TGTGCCAGCAGCTCTATTACAGGGAAACAAGAGACCCAGTACTTC. The gene calls are TRBV5-5 and TRBJ2-5; TRBD1 might be the D (6 bases). CDR3 length equals 15 residues. Germline loops: CDR1 SGHKS, CDR2 YYEKEE (reference sequence). Trimming removed 3 bases from V and 2 bases from J, with 14 bases in between.

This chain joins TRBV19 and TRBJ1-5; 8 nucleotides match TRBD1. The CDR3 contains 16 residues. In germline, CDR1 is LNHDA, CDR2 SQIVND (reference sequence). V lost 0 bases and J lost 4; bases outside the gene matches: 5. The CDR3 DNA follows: TGTGCCAGTAGTATAGACGGGACAGGCTTTAATCAGCCCCAGCATTTT. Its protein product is CASSIDGTGFNQPQHF.

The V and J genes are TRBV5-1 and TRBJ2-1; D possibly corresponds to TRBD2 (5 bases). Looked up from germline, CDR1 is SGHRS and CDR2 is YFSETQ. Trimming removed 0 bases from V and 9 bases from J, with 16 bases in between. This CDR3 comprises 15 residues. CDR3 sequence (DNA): TGCGCCAGCAGCTTGGAGCCCCTGGGGAGCGGTGAGCAGTTCTTC. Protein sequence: CASSLEPLGSGEQFF.

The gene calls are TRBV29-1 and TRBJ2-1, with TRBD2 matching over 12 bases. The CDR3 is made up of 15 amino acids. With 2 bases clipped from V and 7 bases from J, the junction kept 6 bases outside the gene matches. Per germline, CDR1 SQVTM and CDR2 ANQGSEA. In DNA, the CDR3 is TGCAGCGTTGAACGACTAGCGGGAGTTCGGAATGAGCAGTTCTTC. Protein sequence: CSVERLAGVRNEQFF.

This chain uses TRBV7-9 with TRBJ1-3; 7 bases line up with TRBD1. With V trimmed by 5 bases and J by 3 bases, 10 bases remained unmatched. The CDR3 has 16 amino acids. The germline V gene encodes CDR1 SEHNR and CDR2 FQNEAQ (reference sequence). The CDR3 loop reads CASSARQGGVGNTIYF. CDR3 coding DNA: TGTGCCAGCAGCGCCCGACAGGGAGGCGTTGGAAACACCATATATTTT.

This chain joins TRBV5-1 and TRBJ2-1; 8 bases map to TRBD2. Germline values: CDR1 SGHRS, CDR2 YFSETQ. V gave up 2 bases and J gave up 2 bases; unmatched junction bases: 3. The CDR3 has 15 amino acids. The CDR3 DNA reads TGCGCCAGCAGCTTTAGCGGGAACACCTACAATGAGCAGTTCTTC. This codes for CASSFSGNTYNEQFF.

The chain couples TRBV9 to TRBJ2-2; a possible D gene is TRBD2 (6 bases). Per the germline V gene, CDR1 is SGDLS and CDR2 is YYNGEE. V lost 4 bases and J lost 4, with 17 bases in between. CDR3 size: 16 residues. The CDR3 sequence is CASSPKLAESTGELFF. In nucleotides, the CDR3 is TGTGCCAGCAGCCCAAAACTAGCAGAAAGCACCGGGGAGCTGTTTTTT.

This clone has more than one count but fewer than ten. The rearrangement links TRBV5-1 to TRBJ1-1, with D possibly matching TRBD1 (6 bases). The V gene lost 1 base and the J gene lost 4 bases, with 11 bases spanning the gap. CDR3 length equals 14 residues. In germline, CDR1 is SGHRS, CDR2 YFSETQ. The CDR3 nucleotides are TGCGCCAGCAGCTTGAAAGGGGGAGTCACTGAAGCTTTCTTT. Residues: CASSLKGGVTEAFF.

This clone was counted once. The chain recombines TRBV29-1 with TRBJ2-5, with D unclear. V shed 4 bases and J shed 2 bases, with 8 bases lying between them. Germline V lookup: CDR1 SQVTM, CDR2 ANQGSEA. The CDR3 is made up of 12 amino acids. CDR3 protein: CSVAQTQETQYF. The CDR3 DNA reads TGCAGCGTTGCACAGACACAAGAGACCCAGTACTTC.

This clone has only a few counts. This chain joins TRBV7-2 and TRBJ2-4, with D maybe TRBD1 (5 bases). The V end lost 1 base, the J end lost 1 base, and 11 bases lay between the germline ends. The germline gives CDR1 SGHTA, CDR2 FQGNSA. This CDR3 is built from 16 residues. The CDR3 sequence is CASSLEQGLAKNIQYF. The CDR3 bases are TGTGCCAGCAGCTTAGAGCAGGGCCTGGCCAAAAACATTCAGTACTTC.

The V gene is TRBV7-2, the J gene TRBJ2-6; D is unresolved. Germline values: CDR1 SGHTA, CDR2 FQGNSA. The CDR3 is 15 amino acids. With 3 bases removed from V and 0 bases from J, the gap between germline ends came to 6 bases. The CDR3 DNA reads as TGTGCCAGCAGCTTCTTCCTCTCTGGGGCCAACGTCCTGACTTTC. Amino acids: CASSFFLSGANVLTF.

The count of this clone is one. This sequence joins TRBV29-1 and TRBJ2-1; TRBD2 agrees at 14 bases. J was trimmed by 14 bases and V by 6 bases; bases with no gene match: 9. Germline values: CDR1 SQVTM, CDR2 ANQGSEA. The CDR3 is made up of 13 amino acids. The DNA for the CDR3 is TGCAGCGTGGCCGGGACTAGCGGGAGTTTGGAGTTCTTC. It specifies CSVAGTSGSLEFF.

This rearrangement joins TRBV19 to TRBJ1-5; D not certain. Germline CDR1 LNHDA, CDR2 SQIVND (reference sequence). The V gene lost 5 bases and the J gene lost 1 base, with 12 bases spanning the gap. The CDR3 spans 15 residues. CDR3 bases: TGTGCCAGTAGTTTAAAGACGGGAAGCAATCAGCCCCAGCATTTT. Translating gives CASSLKTGSNQPQHF.

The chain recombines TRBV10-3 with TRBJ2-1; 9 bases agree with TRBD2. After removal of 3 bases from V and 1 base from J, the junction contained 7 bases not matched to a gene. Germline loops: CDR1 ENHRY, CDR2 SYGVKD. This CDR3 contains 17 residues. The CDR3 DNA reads TGTGCCATCAGTGACAGGCTAGCGGGGTCTTCCTACAATGAGCAGTTCTTC. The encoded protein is CAISDRLAGSSYNEQFF.

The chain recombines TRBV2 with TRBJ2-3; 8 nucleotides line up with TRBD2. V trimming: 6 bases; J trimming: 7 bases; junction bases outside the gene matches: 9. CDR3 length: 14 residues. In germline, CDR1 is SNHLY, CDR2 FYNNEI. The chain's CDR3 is CASSPAGVSNTQYF. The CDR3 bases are TGTGCCAGCAGCCCAGCGGGAGTCTCGAATACGCAGTATTTT. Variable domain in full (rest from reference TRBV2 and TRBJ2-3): EPEVTQTPSHQVTQMGQEVILRCVPISNHLYFYWYRQILGQKVEFLVSFYNNEISEKSEIFDDQFSVERPDGSNFTLKIRSTKLEDSAMYFCASSPAGVSNTQYFGPGTRLTVL.

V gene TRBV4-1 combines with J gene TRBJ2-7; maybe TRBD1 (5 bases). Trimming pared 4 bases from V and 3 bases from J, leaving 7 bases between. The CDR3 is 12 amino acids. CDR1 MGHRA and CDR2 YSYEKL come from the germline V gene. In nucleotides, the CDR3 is TGCGCCAGCAGCCCAGACAGCTACGAGCAGTACTTC. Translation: CASSPDSYEQYF.

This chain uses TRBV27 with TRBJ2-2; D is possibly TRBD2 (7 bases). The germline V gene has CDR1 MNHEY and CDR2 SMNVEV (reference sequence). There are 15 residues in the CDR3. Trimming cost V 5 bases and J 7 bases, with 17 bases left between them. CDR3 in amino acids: CASSPRGGAGGELFF. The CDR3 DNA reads TGTGCCAGCAGTCCCCGAGGGGGGGCAGGCGGGGAGCTGTTTTTT.

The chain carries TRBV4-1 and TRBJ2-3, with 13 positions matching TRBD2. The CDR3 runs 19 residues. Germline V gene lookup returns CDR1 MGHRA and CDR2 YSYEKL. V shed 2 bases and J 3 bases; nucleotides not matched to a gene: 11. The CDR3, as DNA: TGCGCCAGCAGCCAATGGCTTTCCGAGACTAGCGGGAGGACAGATACGCAGTATTTT. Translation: CASSQWLSETSGRTDTQYF.

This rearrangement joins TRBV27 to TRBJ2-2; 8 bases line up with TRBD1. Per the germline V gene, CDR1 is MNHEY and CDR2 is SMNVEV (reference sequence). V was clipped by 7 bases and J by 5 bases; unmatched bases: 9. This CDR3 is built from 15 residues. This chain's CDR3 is CASNKQGAGTGELFF. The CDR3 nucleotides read TGTGCCAGCAATAAGCAGGGGGCAGGGACCGGGGAGCTGTTTTTT.

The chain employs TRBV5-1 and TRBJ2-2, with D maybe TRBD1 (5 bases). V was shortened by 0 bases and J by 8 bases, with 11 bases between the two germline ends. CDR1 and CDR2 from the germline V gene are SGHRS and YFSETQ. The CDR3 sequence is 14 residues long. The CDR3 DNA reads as TGCGCCAGCAGCTTGGGGCAGGGAAGTGGGGAGCTGTTTTTT. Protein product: CASSLGQGSGELFF.

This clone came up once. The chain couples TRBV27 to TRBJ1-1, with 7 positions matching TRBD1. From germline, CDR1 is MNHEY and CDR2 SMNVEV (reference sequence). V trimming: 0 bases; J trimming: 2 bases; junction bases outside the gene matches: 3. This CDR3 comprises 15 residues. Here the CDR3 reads CASSLSGQINTEAFF. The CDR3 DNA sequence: TGTGCCAGCAGTTTATCGGGACAGATTAACACTGAAGCTTTCTTT.

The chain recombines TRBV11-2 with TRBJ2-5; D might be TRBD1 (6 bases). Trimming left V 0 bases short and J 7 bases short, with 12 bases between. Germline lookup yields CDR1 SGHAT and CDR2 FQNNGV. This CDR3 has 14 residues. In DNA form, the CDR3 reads TGTGCCAGCAGCTTAGAGGGGACACGGGGGACCCAGTACTTC. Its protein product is CASSLEGTRGTQYF. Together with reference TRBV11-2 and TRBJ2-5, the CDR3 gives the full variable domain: EAGVAQSPRYKIIEKRQSVAFWCNPISGHATLYWYQQILGQGPKLLIQFQNNGVVDDSQLPKDRFSAERLKGVDSTLKIQPAKLEDSAVYLCASSLEGTRGTQYFGPGTRLLVL.

CDR3 sequence: CVRIPRTSTYEQYF. The CDR3 DNA follows: TGTGTCAGAATTCCGAGGACTTCAACCTACGAGCAGTACTTC. The chain employs TRBV7-5 and TRBJ2-7; TRBD2, the table's D call, was not compared with the DNA. TRBV7-5 is designated a pseudogene. CDR3 length equals 14 residues.